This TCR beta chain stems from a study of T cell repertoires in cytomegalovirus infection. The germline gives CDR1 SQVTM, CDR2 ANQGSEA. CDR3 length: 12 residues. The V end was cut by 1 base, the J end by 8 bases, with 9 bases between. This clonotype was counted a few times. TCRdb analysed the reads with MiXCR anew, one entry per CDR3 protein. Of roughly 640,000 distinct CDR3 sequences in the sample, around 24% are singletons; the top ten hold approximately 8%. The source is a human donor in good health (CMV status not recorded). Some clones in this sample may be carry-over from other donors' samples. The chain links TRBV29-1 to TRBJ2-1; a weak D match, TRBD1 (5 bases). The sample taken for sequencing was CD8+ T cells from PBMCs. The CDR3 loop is CSVEGGSYEQFF. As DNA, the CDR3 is TGCAGCGTTGAAGGGGGCTCGTATGAGCAGTTCTTC.